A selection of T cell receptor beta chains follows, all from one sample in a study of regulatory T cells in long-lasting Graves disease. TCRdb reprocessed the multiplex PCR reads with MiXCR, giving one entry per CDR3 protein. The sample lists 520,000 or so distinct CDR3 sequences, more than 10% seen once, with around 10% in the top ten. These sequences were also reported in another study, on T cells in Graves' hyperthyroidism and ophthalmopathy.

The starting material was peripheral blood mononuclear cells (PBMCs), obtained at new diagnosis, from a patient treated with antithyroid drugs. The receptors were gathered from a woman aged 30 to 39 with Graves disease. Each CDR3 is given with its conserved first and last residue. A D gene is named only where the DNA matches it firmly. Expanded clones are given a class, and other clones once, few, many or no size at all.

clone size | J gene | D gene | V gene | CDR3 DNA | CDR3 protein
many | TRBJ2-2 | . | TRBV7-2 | TGTGCCAGCAGCTCCTGGCGCCTAGACGCGACCGGGGAGCTGTTTTTT | CASSSWRLDATGELFF
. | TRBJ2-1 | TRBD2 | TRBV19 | TGTGCCAGTAGTATGCGAGCGGGAGGACATGAGCAGTTCTTC | CASSMRAGGHEQFF
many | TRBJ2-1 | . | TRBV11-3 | TGTGCCAGCAGCCTACGTGGGGCTAGAGAGCAGTTCTTC | CASSLRGAREQFF
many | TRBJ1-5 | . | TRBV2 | TGTGCCAGCAGGAAACAGGGTTCCACAAGCAATCAGCCCCAGCATTTT | CASRKQGSTSNQPQHF
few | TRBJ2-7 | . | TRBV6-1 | TGTGCCAGCAGTGACATAACCGGGAGTACCTACGAGCAGTACTTC | CASSDITGSTYEQYF
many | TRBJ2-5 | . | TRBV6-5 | TGTGCCAGCAGTTACCGGGACATCCAAGAGACCCAGTACTTC | CASSYRDIQETQYF
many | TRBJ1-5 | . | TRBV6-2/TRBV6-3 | TGTGCCAGCAGTTCCGAAGGGGTGGGACAGCCCCAGCATTTT | CASSSEGVGQPQHF
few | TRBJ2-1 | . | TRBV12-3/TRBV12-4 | TGTGCCAGCAGTTTTACTAGCCAATACAATGAGCAGTTCTTC | CASSFTSQYNEQFF
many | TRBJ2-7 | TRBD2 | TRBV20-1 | TGCAGTGCGGAAGCCTTAGCGGGAGGCCTTACCTACGAGCAGTACTTC | CSAEALAGGLTYEQYF
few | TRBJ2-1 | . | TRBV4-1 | TGCGCCAGCAGCCAAGAGGCGACGCAGTTCTTC | CASSQEATQFF
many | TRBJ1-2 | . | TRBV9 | TGTGCCAGCACCGTAGGTGGCGGGAACTATGGCTACACCTTC | CASTVGGGNYGYTF
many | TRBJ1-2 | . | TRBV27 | TGTGCCAGCAGGCTAAGGGACGGAAGCTACACCTTC | CASRLRDGSYTF
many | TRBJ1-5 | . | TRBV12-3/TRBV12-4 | TGTGCCAGCAGTTTAGCGGGCCTCAATCAGCCCCAGCATTTT | CASSLAGLNQPQHF
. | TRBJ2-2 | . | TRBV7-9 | TGTGCCAGCCGGCTGACTAAAAGGGACCGCACCGGGGAGCTGTTTTTT | CASRLTKRDRTGELFF
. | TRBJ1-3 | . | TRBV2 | TGTGCCAGCAGTGGTCCCCCCAAGGCAAGAGGTTTATACACCATATATTTT | CASSGPPKARGLYTIYF
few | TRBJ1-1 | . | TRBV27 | TGTGCCAGCAGTTTGTGGGGGGCCACTGAAGCTTTCTTT | CASSLWGATEAFF